This T cell receptor (beta chain) was recorded in a study of blood T cell repertoires in COVID-19. How the authors handled the data: Reference gene primers were amplified, and this amplification served to estimate nucleated cell counts. Produced via immunoSEQ multiplex PCR; TCRdb's table is partial and in-frame only. D and trimming come from the DNA, and the V and J calls and clone size come from that table. Of some 150,000 clones in the sample, roughly 77% were seen once. Trimming took 4 bases from V and 4 from J, leaving 16 bases between them. Germline CDR1 and CDR2: MGHRA and YSYEKL. CDR3 length: 15 residues.

This sequence joins TRBV4-1 and TRBJ2-5; the D gene is possibly TRBD2 (6 bases). The specimen sequenced was peripheral blood. This clonotype was sampled from a man in his sixties with acute or convalescent COVID-19. The DNA for the CDR3 is TGCGCCAGCAGCCGAAGAGCGGGTAGCGGAGAGACCCAGTACTTC. Translation gives CASSRRAGSGETQYF.